This T cell receptor (beta chain) was profiled in a study of T cell repertoires in aging, cancer and after chemotherapy. This CDR3 is 19 amino acids long. CDR1 KGHSH and CDR2 LQKENI come from the germline V gene. This clonotype was seen only a few times. A read error may account for a junction end that differs from germline. TCR beta rearrangements were amplified from peripheral blood genomic DNA. Rearranged V-D-J TRB sequences were amplified with a mixed TRB-A/B primer pool. TCRdb itself ran the multiplex PCR reads through MiXCR, one entry per CDR3 protein. The repertoire holds fewer than 3,500 distinct CDR3 sequences, with over 20% as singletons.

Sample: blood. The chain couples TRBV18 to TRBJ2-1; 7 positions agree with TRBD2. This clonotype was sampled from a human donor with a solid tumor. The CDR3 is CVSSPFLAGVVRSYNEQFF. CDR3 in DNA: TGTGTCAGCTCACCCTTTTTGGCGGGAGTGGTAAGGTCCTACAATGAGCAGTTCTTC.